These T cell receptor beta chains were read from a single sample in a study of cytomegalovirus exposure and HLA in healthy donors. Measured with immunoSEQ multiplex PCR; TCRdb has only the in-frame clones, and not every one. The sample lists around 150,000 clones; around 80% were seen once. Input material: PBMCs. The receptors were gathered from a man in his forties in good health and CMV-seronegative. Both conserved end residues are part of each CDR3. D genes are given only for firm matches. Clone sizes are given selectively: once, few, many, or a class where the clone is expanded.

D gene,clone size,CDR3 length,J gene,V gene,CDR3 DNA,CDR3 protein
TRBD1,NA,18,TRBJ2-7,TRBV5-5,TGTGCCAGCAGCATGAGTTTGAGGACAGGGGGCTCCGCCTACGAGCAGTACTTC,CASSMSLRTGGSAYEQYF
NA,NA,16,TRBJ2-7,TRBV5-6,TGTGCCAGCAGCTTGTACAGGAGCGACCAATTCTACGAGCAGTACTTC,CASSLYRSDQFYEQYF
NA,NA,14,TRBJ1-4,TRBV19,TGTGCCAGTAGTATGGGTCGGGGGAATGAAAAACTGTTTTTT,CASSMGRGNEKLFF
NA,NA,16,TRBJ2-6,TRBV11-2,TGTGCCAGCAGCTCAAGAGCCCACTCTGGGGCCAACGTCCTGACTTTC,CASSSRAHSGANVLTF
TRBD1,NA,15,TRBJ2-5,TRBV6-1,TGTGCCAGCAGTGAAGGGGACAGGGGGCTTGGGACCCAGTACTTC,CASSEGDRGLGTQYF
NA,NA,15,TRBJ1-1,TRBV15,TGTGCCACCAGCAGAGATGGTGGGGGGGCCCCTGCAGCTTTCTTT,CATSRDGGGAPAAFF
TRBD1,NA,15,TRBJ1-1,TRBV5-5,TGTGCCAGCAGCTGGATGGACAGGCGTTACACTGAAGCTTTCTTT,CASSWMDRRYTEAFF
TRBD2,NA,15,TRBJ2-1,TRBV5-4,TGTGCCAGCAGCCTCGGGACTAGCGGACTAAATGAGCAGTTCTTC,CASSLGTSGLNEQFF
TRBD2,NA,16,TRBJ2-2,TRBV6-5,TGTGCCAGCAGTTATCTCGGTAGCGGGAGTACCGGGGAGCTGTTTTTT,CASSYLGSGSTGELFF
NA,once,13,TRBJ2-2,TRBV5-1,TGCGCCAGCAGCCCGGTGAACACCGGGGAGCTGTTTTTT,CASSPVNTGELFF
NA,few,13,TRBJ2-3,TRBV5-4,TGTGCCAGCAGCGCGACAAGCACAGATACGCAGTATTTT,CASSATSTDTQYF
NA,NA,14,TRBJ2-7,TRBV7-8,TGTGCCAGCAGCCTCTTTCTAGGGGGCTACGAGCAGTACTTC,CASSLFLGGYEQYF
NA,NA,15,TRBJ1-5,TRBV4-1,TGCGCCAGCAGCCTAGTACAGGGAGAAAATCAGCCCCAGCATTTT,CASSLVQGENQPQHF
NA,NA,15,TRBJ2-3,TRBV5-1,TGCGCCAGCAGCTTGCATCTTAGCGGCACAGATACGCAGTATTTT,CASSLHLSGTDTQYF
TRBD1,NA,15,TRBJ1-4,TRBV2,TGTGCCAGCACCCGAAGGACAGGGTCTAATGAAAAACTGTTTTTT,CASTRRTGSNEKLFF
TRBD1,NA,17,TRBJ1-2,TRBV19,TGTGCCACCAAATCACTGGAGGGACAGCGCGGACTTAATGGCTACACCTTC,CATKSLEGQRGLNGYTF
TRBD1,NA,16,TRBJ1-1,TRBV19,TGTGCCAGTAGTACCAACAGGGGGTTTGGGGACACTGAAGCTTTCTTT,CASSTNRGFGDTEAFF
TRBD1,few,15,TRBJ1-1,TRBV7-2,TGTGCCAGCAGCGTCCGACAGGGGACCGGGACTGAAGCTTTCTTT,CASSVRQGTGTEAFF
NA,NA,16,TRBJ2-7,TRBV28,TGTGCCAGCAGCCCGAGGAACCGCAGAACACGAGCTGCATTTTCCTTC,CASSPRNRRTRAAFSF
TRBD1,NA,15,TRBJ1-3,TRBV18,TGTGCCAGCTCCCCCGGACAGGGAGGAGGAAACACCATATATTTT,CASSPGQGGGNTIYF
NA,NA,11,TRBJ2-1,TRBV29-1,TGCAGCGTTGATCTGGGGGGTGAGCAGTTCTTC,CSVDLGGEQFF
NA,NA,11,TRBJ2-5,TRBV20-1,TGCAGTGCTAGGAGCAAGGAGACCCAGTACTTC,CSARSKETQYF
TRBD1,NA,14,TRBJ2-7,TRBV28,TGTGCCAGCAGTTCCCGGACAGGGGGCTACGAGCAGTACTTC,CASSSRTGGYEQYF
NA,few,13,TRBJ2-3,TRBV6-5,TGTGCCAGCAGTTCAGGGGCGCGAGATACGCAGTATTTT,CASSSGARDTQYF
TRBD1,NA,13,TRBJ2-5,TRBV28,TGTGCCAGCACCTCCAGGGGGCCCTCTACCCAGTACTTC,CASTSRGPSTQYF
TRBD2,NA,14,TRBJ2-7,TRBV5-1,TGCGCCAGCAGACAAACTAGCGGAGAGAGGGAGCAGTACTTC,CASRQTSGEREQYF
NA,NA,15,TRBJ2-2,TRBV6-1,TGTGCCAGCAGCGCATTGACAGTCTCCACCGGGGAGCTGTTTTTT,CASSALTVSTGELFF
TRBD1,NA,14,TRBJ1-2,TRBV27,TGTGCCAGCAGTTTACGTGGACAGGGCGGGGGCTACACCTTC,CASSLRGQGGGYTF
TRBD2,NA,13,TRBJ2-1,TRBV7-2,TGTGCCACCAACGGACTAGCTGGGAATGAGCAGTTCTTC,CATNGLAGNEQFF
TRBD2,NA,15,TRBJ2-3,TRBV18,TGTGCCAGCTCACCGTACGCGGGAGTGGCAGATACGCAGTATTTT,CASSPYAGVADTQYF
NA,once,17,TRBJ1-4,TRBV6-7,TGTGCCAGCAGTTCCACTCGTGACAAGGGGAACAATGAAAAACTGTTTTTT,CASSSTRDKGNNEKLFF
NA,NA,14,TRBJ2-7,TRBV29-1,TGCAGCGCTCGGAAGGTAGCGGAGTCCTACGAGCAGTACTTC,CSARKVAESYEQYF
TRBD2,NA,14,TRBJ2-3,TRBV2,TGTGCCAGCAGGGCGGGAGGCCCGTATTCCACGCAGTATTTT,CASRAGGPYSTQYF
TRBD2,NA,14,TRBJ2-3,TRBV7-2,TGTGCCAGCAGCCTAGCGGGAGACATTCATACGCAGTATTTT,CASSLAGDIHTQYF
NA,NA,14,TRBJ1-1,TRBV25-1,TGTGCCAGCAGTGACCAACAGGGCGCCACTGAAGCTTTCTTT,CASSDQQGATEAFF
NA,NA,13,TRBJ1-5,TRBV19,TGTGCCAGTAGCCCGGACAGCAGTCAGCCCCAGCATTTT,CASSPDSSQPQHF
TRBD2,few,14,TRBJ2-5,TRBV19,TGTGCCAGTAGTTGGACTAGCGGGGGGGAGACCCAGTACTTC,CASSWTSGGETQYF
TRBD2,NA,16,TRBJ2-2,TRBV27,TGTGCCAGCAGAGTCGCGGGACTACTTGGCACCGGGGAGCTGTTTTTT,CASRVAGLLGTGELFF
NA,few,10,TRBJ1-1,TRBV29-1,TGCAGCGTTGAAAAGCTTGAAGCTTTCTTT,CSVEKLEAFF
TRBD2,NA,17,TRBJ2-1,TRBV4-2,TGTGCCAGCAGCCAAAGTCTCACTAGCGGGAGTAGCAATGAGCAGTTCTTC,CASSQSLTSGSSNEQFF
TRBD2,few,15,TRBJ2-7,TRBV7-9,TGTGCCAGCAGCTGGACTAGCGGTCGTAAGGACGAGCAGTACTTC,CASSWTSGRKDEQYF
NA,NA,20,TRBJ2-1,TRBV6-1,TGTGCCAGCAGTGAAGACAAGCGAGCGATAAGAGGGGGCTCCTACAATGAGCAGTTCTTC,CASSEDKRAIRGGSYNEQFF
TRBD1,NA,14,TRBJ1-1,TRBV7-9,TGTTCCAGCAGACCCGGGACAGGGGGCCGTAAAGCTTTCTTT,CSSRPGTGGRKAFF
NA,NA,13,TRBJ2-7,TRBV10-3,TGTGCCATCAGTGAGTCGGGAGCCTACGAGCAGTACTTC,CAISESGAYEQYF
TRBD1,NA,16,TRBJ1-1,TRBV27,TGTGCCAGCAGTTTATATTACAGGGGGCGGAACACTGAAGCTTTCTTT,CASSLYYRGRNTEAFF
TRBD1,NA,14,TRBJ2-7,TRBV9,TGTGCCAGCAGCGTTGGGACAGTAGCCTACGAGCAGTACTTC,CASSVGTVAYEQYF
TRBD1,few,13,TRBJ1-2,TRBV27,TGTGCCAGCAGCCTAGGACAGGGGTACGGCTACACCTTC,CASSLGQGYGYTF
TRBD1,NA,16,TRBJ2-7,TRBV11-3,TGTGCCAGCAGCGTCGAGCTGACAGGGGCCTCCTACGAGCAGTACTTC,CASSVELTGASYEQYF
TRBD1,NA,16,TRBJ1-5,TRBV28,TGTGCCAGCAGTAGCCGGACAGGGCGGTTTTATCAGCCCCAGCATTTT,CASSSRTGRFYQPQHF
NA,NA,12,TRBJ2-1,TRBV5-1,TGCGCCAGCAGCTTGTCAGGCAATGAGCAGTTCTTC,CASSLSGNEQFF
TRBD2,NA,16,TRBJ2-7,TRBV15,TGTGCCACCAGCGGGGGACTAGCGTCGCACTCCTACGAGCAGTACTTC,CATSGGLASHSYEQYF
NA,NA,17,TRBJ2-1,TRBV19,TGTGCCAGTAGTAGGACGTGGGGCCTAGCGATAGACAATGAGCAGTTCTTC,CASSRTWGLAIDNEQFF
TRBD1,NA,18,TRBJ1-3,TRBV5-5,TGTGCCAGCAGCTCATATTTCCGGGACAGGGTCGCTGGAAACACCATATATTTT,CASSSYFRDRVAGNTIYF
NA,NA,15,TRBJ2-7,TRBV11-2,TGTGCCAGCAGCTTAGATCCCGTCGGCTCCTACGAGCAGTACTTC,CASSLDPVGSYEQYF
TRBD2,NA,13,TRBJ2-2,TRBV25-1,TGTGCCACCACGGCGGGAGTGACCGGGGAGCTGTTTTTT,CATTAGVTGELFF
NA,NA,19,TRBJ2-6,TRBV5-6,TGTGCCAGCAGCCTGCGCATGTACTCGGGTGTACGAGTGGCCAACGGCCTGACTTTC,CASSLRMYSGVRVANGLTF
TRBD2,NA,15,TRBJ2-3,TRBV27,TGTGCCAGCAGTTTATCCCGGGAGGCCACAGATACGCAGTATTTT,CASSLSREATDTQYF
NA,NA,15,TRBJ2-3,TRBV10-2,TGCGCCAGCACTCTGGCGGGGAAAGCCACAGATACGCAGTATTTT,CASTLAGKATDTQYF